The 26 T cell receptor beta chains below all came from one sample that was sequenced in a study of beta chain features in type 1 diabetes. Expressed TCRB transcripts got sequenced, as all isolated RNA was reverse transcribed. Clones were read by immunoSEQ multiplex PCR, and TCRdb kept only the in-frame ones, dropping some. The sample includes more than 300,000 clones, roughly 8% of them seen just once. Material for sequencing was central memory CD4+ T cells from blood. The origin of the receptors is a woman aged 18 to 35 in good health.

This chain joins TRBV5-4 and TRBJ2-7; TRBD1 matches at 12 bases. Germline V gives CDR1 SGHNT, CDR2 YYREEE (reference sequence). CDR3 length: 15 residues. Trimming at V came to 2 bases and at J to 7 bases, leaving 7 bases not matched to a gene. The CDR3 nucleotides read TGTGCCAGCAGCTTAGGAGGGACAGGGGGCTTTGAGCAGTACTTC. This gives the protein CASSLGGTGGFEQYF.

This clone occurred many times. The chain is built from TRBV5-4 and TRBJ2-6, with D possibly matching TRBD2 (6 bases). This CDR3 region has 17 residues. Trimming left V 0 bases short and J 4 bases short, with 14 bases between. Germline V gives CDR1 SGHNT, CDR2 YYREEE (reference sequence). The CDR3 DNA sequence: TGTGCCAGCAGCTTGGGCGGGGTAGCTGGCGGGGCCAACGTCCTGACTTTC. It yields the protein CASSLGGVAGGANVLTF. The full variable domain, with the rest looked up from reference TRBV5-4 and TRBJ2-6, is ETGVTQSPTHLIKTRGQQVTLRCSSQSGHNTVSWYQQALGQGPQFIFQYYREEENGRGNFPPRFSGLQFPNYSSELNVNALELDDSALYLCASSLGGVAGGANVLTFGAGSRLTVL.

This clone was counted between two and nine times. The chain couples TRBV7-3 to TRBJ2-3, with D possibly TRBD1 on 5 matching bases. Germline CDR1 is SGHTA and CDR2 is FQGTGA. The CDR3 sequence is 14 residues long. V was pared by 5 bases and J by 4 bases, with 13 bases between. Here the CDR3 reads CASSATWGADTQYF. The CDR3 coding sequence is TGTGCCAGCAGCGCCACTTGGGGCGCAGATACGCAGTATTTT.

The chain joins TRBV25-1 to TRBJ1-2; D gene unclear. Trimming cost V 4 bases and J 0 bases, with 9 bases left between them. From germline, CDR1 is MGHDK and CDR2 SYGVNS. The CDR3 is 14 amino acids. CDR3 residues: CASSVDGANYGYTF. Here the CDR3 DNA reads TGTGCCAGCAGTGTGGACGGAGCTAACTATGGCTACACCTTC.

This clone appeared a few times. CDR3 sequence: CASSSQENTEAFF. CDR3 nucleotide sequence: TGTGCCAGCTCATCTCAGGAGAACACTGAAGCTTTCTTT. The gene calls are TRBV7-3 and TRBJ1-1; D unclear. The ends were cut back, 8 bases at V and 1 base at J, with 11 bases in the middle. CDR1 and CDR2 from the germline V gene are SGHTA and FQGTGA. This CDR3 region has 13 residues.

This clone showed up just a few times. This CDR3 reads CASSYGAGADQETQYF. The CDR3 coding sequence is TGCGCCAGCAGCTACGGAGCGGGAGCAGATCAAGAGACCCAGTACTTC. The chain carries TRBV5-1 and TRBJ2-5; 8 bases match TRBD2. The CDR3 contains 16 residues. Per germline, CDR1 SGHRS and CDR2 YFSETQ. V was clipped by 3 bases and J by 2 bases; unmatched bases: 9.

The sample holds a few counts of this clone. The chain couples TRBV5-1 to TRBJ2-1, with TRBD1 matching 7 bases. This CDR3 contains 15 residues. Germline V gene data show CDR1 as SGHRS and CDR2 as YFSETQ. V lost 1 base and J lost 7; bases outside the gene matches: 8. The CDR3 region is CASSLQRGPLNEQFF. In DNA, the CDR3 is TGCGCCAGCAGCTTGCAAAGGGGGCCTCTTAATGAGCAGTTCTTC.

This clone showed up many times. The genes are TRBV11-2 and TRBJ2-5; 13 nucleotides match TRBD2. V shed 1 base and J 5 bases; nucleotides not matched to a gene: 4. This CDR3 comprises 16 residues. Germline V lookup: CDR1 SGHAT, CDR2 FQNNGV. The CDR3, as DNA: TGTGCCAGCAGCTTAGTGGTACTAGCGGGGGGGGAGACCCAGTACTTC. This sequence encodes CASSLVVLAGGETQYF.

There are many counts of this clone. The genes are TRBV7-3 and TRBJ2-3, with unresolved D. V was shortened by 5 bases and J by 10 bases, with 16 bases between the two germline ends. Per the germline V gene, CDR1 is SGHTA and CDR2 is FQGTGA. CDR3 length: 13 amino acids. The CDR3 bases are TGTGCCAGCAGCGCGTCACAACTCGACTCGCAGTATTTT. Amino acid sequence: CASSASQLDSQYF.

The V and J genes are TRBV18 and TRBJ2-1, with D possibly TRBD2 on 6 matching bases. Trimming stripped 4 bases from V and 5 bases from J, with 12 bases between. The V gene's germline CDR1 is KGHSH and CDR2 LQKENI. The length of the CDR3 is 14 residues. The CDR3 loop reads CASSLGSGNNEQFF. In DNA form, the CDR3 reads TGTGCCAGCTCACTCGGTAGCGGTAACAATGAGCAGTTCTTC.

This chain joins TRBV2 and TRBJ1-5, with a possible D match to TRBD1 (6 bases). The ends were cut back, 6 bases at V and 0 bases at J, with 12 bases in the middle. The CDR3 is made up of 15 amino acids. In germline, CDR1 is SNHLY, CDR2 FYNNEI. The CDR3 DNA follows: TGTGCCAGCAGAGCAGGGGATCATAGCAATCAGCCCCAGCATTTT. Its translation is CASRAGDHSNQPQHF.

Here the CDR3 reads CSAAHDTEAFF. CDR3 coding DNA: TGCAGTGCAGCACACGACACTGAAGCTTTCTTT. The J gene is TRBJ1-1, the V gene TRBV20-1; D gene ambiguous. The V gene lost 6 bases and the J gene lost 3 bases, with 8 bases spanning the gap. Germline CDR1 DFQATT, CDR2 SNEGSKA (reference sequence). The CDR3 covers 11 residues.

Remarks on this clone: The same CDR3 arises from other DNA sequences in this sample as well. The gene calls are TRBV18 and TRBJ2-5, with unresolved D. Germline V gene lookup returns CDR1 KGHSH and CDR2 LQKENI. The CDR3 extends over 12 amino acids. V gave up 3 bases and J gave up 0 bases, with 2 bases separating them. This CDR3 is CASSPDQETQYF. In DNA form, the CDR3 reads TGTGCCAGCTCACCGGACCAAGAGACCCAGTACTTC.

The chain joins TRBV9 to TRBJ2-1; no reliable D call. Germline V gives CDR1 SGDLS, CDR2 YYNGEE. This CDR3 spans 15 amino acids. The germline V and J ends were trimmed by 4 bases and 4 bases, with 15 bases remaining between them. The CDR3 bases are TGTGCCAGCAGCCTATCTGGCGCCCAATACAATGAGCAGTTCTTC. It codes for CASSLSGAQYNEQFF.

This chain joins TRBV10-3 and TRBJ1-2; 7 bases are shared with TRBD1. Germline V lookup: CDR1 ENHRY, CDR2 SYGVKD. V dropped 10 bases and J dropped 5; count of bases not matched to a gene: 13. The CDR3 length is 14 residues. CDR3: CASSLDRVRYGYTF. CDR3 coding DNA: TGTGCCAGCAGCCTAGACAGGGTTCGATATGGCTACACCTTC.

V is TRBV5-1 and J is TRBJ2-7, with 12 nucleotides matching TRBD2. The CDR3 consists of 14 residues. With 0 bases clipped from V and 7 bases from J, the junction kept 2 bases outside the gene matches. In germline, CDR1 is SGHRS, CDR2 YFSETQ. CDR3 DNA sequence: TGCGCCAGCAGCTTGGGCGGACTAGCGGGGGAGCAGTACTTC. Translation gives CASSLGGLAGEQYF.

The chain joins TRBV11-3 to TRBJ2-2, with 8 positions matching TRBD2. The CDR3 runs to 15 residues. The J segment lost 4 bases and the V segment lost 3 bases, leaving 4 bases of the junction unmatched. CDR1 is SGHNT, CDR2 YENEEA, per germline. The CDR3 region is CASSLTSVSTGELFF. The DNA for the CDR3 is TGTGCCAGCAGCTTGACTAGCGTAAGCACCGGGGAGCTGTTTTTT.

This clone was detected many times. The rearrangement joins TRBV13 to TRBJ2-2; the D gene is possibly TRBD1 (5 bases). Trimming shortened V by 3 bases and J by 6 bases, and 11 bases separated the two germline ends. The germline gives CDR1 PRHDT, CDR2 FYEKMQ (reference sequence). The CDR3 is 14 residues long. The CDR3 DNA is TGTGCCAGCAGCTTTGGACACCTCTCCGGGGAGCTGTTTTTT. Translating gives CASSFGHLSGELFF. The whole variable domain, remainder taken from reference TRBV13 and TRBJ2-2, is AAGVIQSPRHLIKEKRETATLKCYPIPRHDTVYWYQQGPGQDPQFLISFYEKMQSDKGSIPDRFSAQQFSDYHSELNMSSLELGDSALYFCASSFGHLSGELFFGEGSRLTVL.

In its sample, this clone was seen a few times. This chain joins TRBV6-5 and TRBJ2-7; 11 nucleotides line up with TRBD2. V gave up 8 bases and J gave up 3 bases; unmatched junction bases: 9. The length of the CDR3 is 15 residues. Per the germline V gene, CDR1 is MNHEY and CDR2 is SVGAGI. This CDR3 is CASGLAGGRGYEQYF. The CDR3 DNA reads as TGTGCCAGCGGGCTAGCGGGAGGTCGCGGCTACGAGCAGTACTTC.

This clone was seen only a few times. V and J are TRBV2 and TRBJ1-5; TRBD1 is a possible D gene (5 bases). Germline CDR1 SNHLY, CDR2 FYNNEI. There are 13 residues in the CDR3. V shed 6 bases and J shed 5 bases, with 11 bases lying between them. CDR3 sequence: CASRRQTDQPQHF. The CDR3, as DNA: TGTGCCAGCAGAAGACAGACAGATCAGCCCCAGCATTTT. Combining the CDR3 with reference TRBV2 and TRBJ1-5 gives the whole variable domain EPEVTQTPSHQVTQMGQEVILRCVPISNHLYFYWYRQILGQKVEFLVSFYNNEISEKSEIFDDQFSVERPDGSNFTLKIRSTKLEDSAMYFCASRRQTDQPQHFGDGTRLSIL.

Many counts were recorded for this clone. The chain links TRBV4-2 to TRBJ2-3; TRBD2 matches at 15 bases. The junction had 8 bases not matched to a gene; V was cut back by 0 bases and J by 4 bases. Germline assignment: CDR1 LGHNA and CDR2 YNFKEQ. The CDR3 has 19 residues. CDR3 loop: CASSQDRGTSGRSADTQYF. The CDR3 nucleotides read TGTGCCAGCAGCCAAGATCGGGGGACTAGCGGGAGGTCTGCAGATACGCAGTATTTT.

This clone was picked up one time. This sequence joins TRBV6-6 and TRBJ2-1; TRBD1 agrees at 12 bases. CDR1 and CDR2 (germline): MNHNY, SVGAGI (reference sequence). V gave up 6 bases and J gave up 16 bases; unmatched junction bases: 19. The CDR3 is 16 residues long. This chain's CDR3 is CASSRPGQGARMDSFF. As DNA, the CDR3 is TGTGCCAGCAGCCGCCCGGGACAGGGGGCCCGCATGGATTCCTTCTTC.

V gene TRBV7-2 combines with J gene TRBJ2-3, with D perhaps TRBD1 (6 bases). V lost 4 bases and J 7 bases, leaving 12 bases between the germline ends. Germline values: CDR1 SGHTA, CDR2 FQGNSA. The CDR3 length is 13 residues. CDR3 DNA: TGTGCCAGCAGCTCTGGACAGATGAATACGCAGTATTTT. Its translation is CASSSGQMNTQYF.

This clone was observed a few times. The chain combines TRBV6-5 with TRBJ2-7, with D tentatively TRBD2 (5 bases). The CDR3 length is 13 residues. Per the germline V gene, CDR1 is MNHEY and CDR2 is SVGAGI. V lost 2 bases to trimming and J lost 7 bases, with 12 bases between them. CDR3 residues: CASSYRLASEQYF. Written as DNA, the CDR3 is TGTGCCAGCAGTTACCGCCTAGCCTCTGAGCAGTACTTC.

The chain carries TRBV7-2 and TRBJ2-4; D is perhaps TRBD1 or TRBD2 (5 bases each). With 5 bases removed from V and 5 bases from J, the gap between germline ends came to 13 bases. CDR1 is SGHTA, CDR2 FQGNSA, per germline. The CDR3 contains 14 residues. Written as DNA, the CDR3 is TGTGCCAGCAGCCCCGGGGTGGGGGAAAACATTCAGTACTTC. Its translation is CASSPGVGENIQYF. The whole variable domain, filled in from reference TRBV7-2 and TRBJ2-4, reads GAGVSQSPSNKVTEKGKDVELRCDPISGHTALYWYRQSLGQGLEFLIYFQGNSAPDKSGLPSDRFSAERTGGSVSTLTIQRTQQEDSAVYLCASSPGVGENIQYFGAGTRLSVL.

There are many counts of this clone. The chain couples TRBV7-2 to TRBJ2-7; 8 bases align to TRBD1. Germline V gene data show CDR1 as SGHTA and CDR2 as FQGNSA. The length of the CDR3 is 16 residues. Trimming removed 4 bases from V and 4 bases from J; junction bases left unmatched: 12. The CDR3 protein is CASSWGGTGPPYEQYF. The CDR3 DNA follows: TGTGCCAGCAGCTGGGGCGGGACAGGCCCACCTTACGAGCAGTACTTC. The full variable domain, rest sourced from reference TRBV7-2 and TRBJ2-7, is GAGVSQSPSNKVTEKGKDVELRCDPISGHTALYWYRQSLGQGLEFLIYFQGNSAPDKSGLPSDRFSAERTGGSVSTLTIQRTQQEDSAVYLCASSWGGTGPPYEQYFGPGTRLTVT.